This T cell receptor (beta chain) was found in a study of beta chain features in type 1 diabetes listed by TCRdb under 2018. Study-wide context: Patients and healthy donors did not differ in mean age, gender distribution, total cell number or subset yield. A total of 90 million to 130 million sorted cells were examined across all samples, and a strong correlation was observed between cell number per subset and RNA yield. In the study, recently diagnosed type 1 diabetes patients and matched healthy donors were compared on the TCRB repertoires of their sorted circulating CD4+ T cell subsets. Whereas all 30 or so donors provided naive and central memory subsets, regulatory and stem cell-like memory subsets were isolated from just 8 patients and about 8 healthy donors.

The entire isolated RNA was reverse transcribed using the High Capacity cDNA Reverse Transcription Kit, and thus expressed TCRB transcripts were sequenced. Deep immunoSEQ sequencing was applied to naive, central memory and regulatory T cell samples, giving an average of roughly 3.6 million total reads per sample. After sorted cells were lysed in RLT buffer, RNA was extracted with DNase-treated RNeasy Micro or Mini kits, with the choice depending on cell number. Each cell subset was processed separately to prevent cross-contamination, with patient and healthy donor samples processed together. The immunoSEQ multiplex PCR was used to amplify TCRB sequences from cDNA, yielding 87-bp fragments that span the CDR3 region. Sequencing of the amplicons was done on the Illumina HiSeq platform. The paper's processing steps were these. PCR bias was computationally corrected using synthetic template baselines, reads within Hamming distance 2 were collapsed, and singletons that could not be merged were discarded. By aligning reads against IMGT, V, D and J genes, CDR3 length, and insertions or deletions at six rearrangement sites were assigned. Clonotype counts were normalized to sorted cell number within each subset before computing true diversity and Gini coefficients with the tcR R package. The overlap coefficient, calculated on TCRB nucleotide sequences, was used to quantify repertoire sharing. TCRdb took over this immuneACCESS table, retaining in-frame rearrangements with V and J assigned. Such tables are incomplete; in checked studies, under half of the missing clones stem from an unresolved V gene, and the remainder is unexplained. Clonal size and the V and J genes are those of that table, whereas D and trimming came from the DNA. The table for this sample lists some 200,000 clones; approximately 11% of them were counted only once. The ten largest account for over 1% of the sample.

From each donor, a single peripheral blood sample of roughly 0.11 L on average was drawn into heparinised tubes. Using a panel that included CD45RO, CCR7, CD25, CD127, CD95 and CD27, naive, central memory, regulatory and stem cell-like memory CD4+ T cells were sorted on a BD FACSAria II. A purity above 95% was achieved for all sorted populations. Right away, PBMCs were isolated by Lymphoprep density gradient centrifugation and were stained directly, with no culture step. Samples were stained and sorted in pairs, with one healthy donor and one patient per experiment, so that batch effects were minimized. Broader findings and caveats from the paper: HLA sub-analyses involved small numbers of individuals, so any influence of HLA type on TCRB rearrangement remained unresolved. Shorter templates might be favored by PCR, yet because patient and control samples were amplified and corrected together, any such skew would affect both groups equally. Because cDNA rather than genomic DNA was sequenced, highly expressing activated cells could have been over-represented, although no difference in activation and CD3 levels was found between groups. In all four CD4+ subsets, TCRB CDR3 length was moderately but significantly shorter in type 1 diabetes patients. Naive, central memory and regulatory TCRB repertoires appeared to be more similar among patients than among healthy donors. At VDJ recombination sites, type 1 diabetes patients had fewer insertions and more deleted nucleotides, which implies abnormalities in thymic rearrangement.

This clone appeared a few times. Its antigen is not yet known. No base qualities exist here, and no much larger clone lies one base off it. Germline trimming: 5 bases from V, 3 bases from J; junction bases outside gene matches: 4. Including cysteine and phenylalanine, the CDR3 has 14 amino acids. The read is trimmed to its CDR3 DNA, 42 bases read in frame from base 1. From a lookup of the germline V gene, CDR1 and CDR2 are SGHVS and FQNEAQ. The sequenced sample was central memory CD4+ T cells from blood. The rearranged chain carries TRBV7-8 and TRBJ2-5, with 9 central nucleotides matching TRBD2. The origin of this receptor is a young man in good health. CDR3 region: CASSPRTSEETQYF. The nucleotide sequence reads as follows: TGTGCCAGCAGCCCCAGGACTAGCGAAGAGACCCAGTACTTC.